This TCR beta chain derives from a study of immune evolution from preneoplasia to lung adenocarcinoma. About the research overall: HLA loss of heterozygosity: about 7% AIS, over 12% MIA, roughly 35% ADC, none AAH.

After pathologic assessment, macro-dissection selected premalignant or tumor cells for extraction. The protocol was immunoSEQ multiplex PCR, while the TCRdb copy is restricted to in-frame clones and leaves out a portion. This repertoire shows tens of thousands of clones, under 80% found once; its top ten account for less than 6%. Germline V lookup: CDR1 SGHAT, CDR2 FQNNGV. The CDR3 is 13 residues long. V dropped 5 bases and J dropped 7 bases, with 14 bases sitting between them. Study-wide results and limits: Highest clonality occurred in KRAS-mutant, not EGFR-mutant or double wild-type, nodules.

As concerns this clone: Antigen: not known.

This chain uses TRBV11-2 with TRBJ1-2; a weak D match, TRBD1 (6 bases). Sequenced material: FFPE invasive lung adenocarcinoma tissue. The clonotype was recovered from a person aged 55 to 69 with lung adenocarcinoma. The CDR3 DNA reads as TGTGCCAGCAGCCCCCGGCAGGACAGTGGCTACACCTTC. This codes for CASSPRQDSGYTF.